The rows below give T cell receptor beta chains drawn from one sample of a study of blood T cell repertoires in COVID-19. The method was immunoSEQ multiplex PCR; TCRdb's version includes in-frame clones alone and lacks a portion of them. Here the sample spans about 310,000 clones, less than 85% being singletons. Material: PBMCs or T cells enriched from blood (not recorded which). The receptors come from a woman aged 25 to 45 who had been exposed to COVID-19. Both conserved end residues are part of each CDR3. A D gene is named only where the DNA matches it firmly. Some rows have no size entry. The others give once, few or many, or a class for an expanded clone.

V gene: TRBV7-8; D gene: TRBD1; clone size: .; J gene: TRBJ2-7; CDR3 protein: CASSQVRTGSYEQYF; CDR3 DNA: TGTGCCAGCAGTCAAGTTCGGACAGGGTCCTACGAGCAGTACTTC
V gene: TRBV7-2; D gene: TRBD1; clone size: .; J gene: TRBJ1-1; CDR3 protein: CASSLGQMNTEAFF; CDR3 DNA: TGTGCCAGCAGCCTGGGACAGATGAACACTGAAGCTTTCTTT
V gene: TRBV6-2/TRBV6-3; D gene: TRBD1; clone size: .; J gene: TRBJ1-3; CDR3 protein: CASSSPDRAGNTIYF; CDR3 DNA: TGTGCCAGCAGCAGTCCCGACAGGGCTGGAAACACCATATATTTT
V gene: TRBV5-1; D gene: TRBD1; clone size: once; J gene: TRBJ2-1; CDR3 protein: CASSSGQGSYNEQFF; CDR3 DNA: TGCGCCAGCAGCTCCGGACAGGGATCATACAATGAGCAGTTCTTC
V gene: TRBV3-1/TRBV3-2; D gene: .; clone size: .; J gene: TRBJ2-2; CDR3 protein: CASSQRTTTIGELFF; CDR3 DNA: TGTGCCAGCAGCCAAAGGACAACCACGATCGGGGAGCTGTTTTTT
V gene: TRBV3-1/TRBV3-2; D gene: .; clone size: .; J gene: TRBJ2-5; CDR3 protein: CASSQDRRVSETQYF; CDR3 DNA: TGTGCCAGCAGCCAAGATCGGAGGGTCTCCGAGACCCAGTACTTC
V gene: TRBV7-2; D gene: TRBD1; clone size: .; J gene: TRBJ1-2; CDR3 protein: CASSRWTGERGYTF; CDR3 DNA: TGTGCCAGCAGTCGATGGACAGGGGAGCGTGGCTACACCTTC
V gene: TRBV5-4; D gene: TRBD2; clone size: .; J gene: TRBJ2-5; CDR3 protein: CASSLVEAGGGETQYF; CDR3 DNA: TGTGCCAGCAGCTTGGTGGAAGCGGGGGGCGGGGAGACCCAGTACTTC
V gene: TRBV4-1; D gene: .; clone size: .; J gene: TRBJ1-1; CDR3 protein: CASSRRDPGDRMNTEAFF; CDR3 DNA: TGCGCCAGCAGCCGACGAGATCCAGGGGACCGGATGAACACTGAAGCTTTCTTT
V gene: TRBV11-2; D gene: .; clone size: .; J gene: TRBJ1-4; CDR3 protein: CASSLDEAGSNEKLFF; CDR3 DNA: TGTGCCAGCAGCTTAGATGAGGCAGGGTCTAATGAAAAACTGTTTTTT
V gene: TRBV4-2; D gene: .; clone size: .; J gene: TRBJ2-2; CDR3 protein: CASSSGRTTNTGELFF; CDR3 DNA: TGTGCCAGCAGCTCGGGGAGGACTACGAACACCGGGGAGCTGTTTTTT
V gene: TRBV10-3; D gene: TRBD2; clone size: .; J gene: TRBJ2-7; CDR3 protein: CAISEVSGGGHEQYF; CDR3 DNA: TGTGCCATCAGTGAGGTCAGCGGGGGAGGCCACGAGCAGTACTTC
V gene: TRBV19; D gene: TRBD1; clone size: .; J gene: TRBJ1-5; CDR3 protein: CASSGTGGSNQPQHF; CDR3 DNA: TGTGCCAGTAGCGGGACAGGGGGATCTAATCAGCCCCAGCATTTT
V gene: TRBV6-5; D gene: TRBD2; clone size: .; J gene: TRBJ2-5; CDR3 protein: CASKRLAGGQETQYF; CDR3 DNA: TGTGCCAGTAAGCGGTTAGCGGGGGGACAAGAGACCCAGTACTTC
V gene: TRBV19; D gene: .; clone size: .; J gene: TRBJ2-5; CDR3 protein: CASSTTGGVETQYF; CDR3 DNA: TGTGCCAGTAGTACTACCGGGGGAGTAGAGACCCAGTACTTC
V gene: TRBV14; D gene: .; clone size: .; J gene: TRBJ2-7; CDR3 protein: CASSQVHIPYEQYF; CDR3 DNA: TGTGCCAGCAGCCAAGTGCACATACCCTACGAGCAGTACTTC
V gene: TRBV5-5; D gene: TRBD1; clone size: once; J gene: TRBJ1-2; CDR3 protein: CASSLWDRANYGYTF; CDR3 DNA: TGTGCCAGCAGCTTATGGGACAGAGCGAACTATGGCTACACCTTC
V gene: TRBV27; D gene: TRBD2; clone size: .; J gene: TRBJ2-1; CDR3 protein: CASTILTAGGAISEQFF; CDR3 DNA: TGTGCCAGCACCATTTTGACCGCGGGGGGGGCGATTAGTGAGCAGTTCTTC
V gene: TRBV18; D gene: .; clone size: .; J gene: TRBJ2-7; CDR3 protein: CASSPSDRSYEQYF; CDR3 DNA: TGTGCCAGCTCACCATCGGACAGAAGCTACGAGCAGTACTTC
V gene: TRBV13; D gene: .; clone size: .; J gene: TRBJ1-4; CDR3 protein: CASSHDRGPHEKLFF; CDR3 DNA: TGTGCCAGCAGCCACGACAGAGGCCCGCACGAAAAACTGTTTTTT
V gene: TRBV30; D gene: TRBD1; clone size: few; J gene: TRBJ1-2; CDR3 protein: CAWSVPRQGVGGYTF; CDR3 DNA: TGTGCCTGGAGTGTACCTCGACAGGGGGTAGGCGGCTACACCTTC
V gene: TRBV30; D gene: TRBD1; clone size: .; J gene: TRBJ2-7; CDR3 protein: CAWSVPGTGGGYEQYF; CDR3 DNA: TGTGCCTGGAGTGTACCCGGGACAGGGGGCGGGTACGAGCAGTACTTC
V gene: TRBV7-2; D gene: TRBD1; clone size: .; J gene: TRBJ1-5; CDR3 protein: CASSPGTGGVSNQPQHF; CDR3 DNA: TGTGCCAGCAGCCCCGGGACAGGGGGCGTCAGCAATCAGCCCCAGCATTTT
V gene: TRBV2; D gene: .; clone size: .; J gene: TRBJ1-6; CDR3 protein: CASRDRDTYNSPLHF; CDR3 DNA: TGTGCCAGCAGGGACCGGGACACTTATAATTCACCCCTCCACTTT
V gene: TRBV11-2; D gene: .; clone size: once; J gene: TRBJ2-7; CDR3 protein: CASSPLIEGSGEQYF; CDR3 DNA: TGTGCCAGCAGCCCACTCATAGAGGGATCGGGCGAGCAGTACTTC
V gene: TRBV2; D gene: TRBD1; clone size: medium-sized; J gene: TRBJ1-5; CDR3 protein: CASLRDRTSNQPQHF; CDR3 DNA: TGTGCCAGCCTTCGGGACAGGACGAGCAATCAGCCCCAGCATTTT
V gene: TRBV28; D gene: .; clone size: .; J gene: TRBJ2-7; CDR3 protein: CASSSAAINEQYF; CDR3 DNA: TGTGCCAGCAGTTCCGCCGCTATAAACGAGCAGTACTTC
V gene: TRBV7-9; D gene: .; clone size: .; J gene: TRBJ2-7; CDR3 protein: CASSERQESYEQYF; CDR3 DNA: TGTGCCAGCAGCGAACGACAAGAATCCTACGAGCAGTACTTC
V gene: TRBV27; D gene: TRBD2; clone size: few; J gene: TRBJ2-5; CDR3 protein: CASRRLAGEKETQYF; CDR3 DNA: TGTGCCAGCAGACGACTAGCGGGAGAAAAAGAGACCCAGTACTTC
V gene: TRBV11-2; D gene: TRBD1; clone size: once; J gene: TRBJ1-4; CDR3 protein: CASSSGQGAANEKLFF; CDR3 DNA: TGTGCCAGCAGTTCCGGACAGGGGGCGGCTAATGAAAAACTGTTTTTT
V gene: TRBV6-1; D gene: TRBD1; clone size: .; J gene: TRBJ1-5; CDR3 protein: CASSEETGAGQPQHF; CDR3 DNA: TGTGCCAGCAGTGAAGAGACAGGGGCGGGCCAGCCCCAGCATTTT
V gene: TRBV14; D gene: TRBD2; clone size: .; J gene: TRBJ2-3; CDR3 protein: CASSLSGRADTQYF; CDR3 DNA: TGTGCCAGCAGCCTTAGCGGGAGAGCAGATACGCAGTATTTT
V gene: TRBV14; D gene: TRBD1; clone size: .; J gene: TRBJ1-1; CDR3 protein: CASSQAGQGAVAAFF; CDR3 DNA: TGTGCCAGCAGCCAAGCGGGACAGGGGGCGGTGGCAGCTTTCTTT
V gene: TRBV28; D gene: TRBD2; clone size: .; J gene: TRBJ2-5; CDR3 protein: CASRGLAGVEGTQYF; CDR3 DNA: TGTGCCAGCAGGGGACTAGCGGGAGTGGAGGGGACCCAGTACTTC
V gene: TRBV28; D gene: .; clone size: .; J gene: TRBJ2-7; CDR3 protein: CASMPLRTASEQYF; CDR3 DNA: TGTGCCAGCATGCCCCTCCGGACAGCGTCCGAGCAGTACTTC
V gene: TRBV19; D gene: .; clone size: .; J gene: TRBJ1-5; CDR3 protein: CASRRGGGSDQPQHF; CDR3 DNA: TGTGCCAGTAGACGTGGCGGGGGTTCGGATCAGCCCCAGCATTTT
V gene: TRBV11-3; D gene: .; clone size: .; J gene: TRBJ2-1; CDR3 protein: CASSLGFYRDNEQFF; CDR3 DNA: TGTGCCAGCAGCTTAGGGTTCTATCGGGACAATGAGCAGTTCTTC
V gene: TRBV2; D gene: TRBD2; clone size: .; J gene: TRBJ2-7; CDR3 protein: CASSEVGGGTRKDEQYF; CDR3 DNA: TGTGCCAGCAGTGAAGTGGGGGGAGGGACGCGGAAGGACGAGCAGTACTTC
V gene: TRBV6-5; D gene: TRBD1; clone size: .; J gene: TRBJ2-7; CDR3 protein: CASSLDRAVGGNEQYF; CDR3 DNA: TGTGCCAGCAGTTTAGATCGGGCCGTAGGGGGCAACGAGCAGTACTTC
V gene: TRBV12-3/TRBV12-4; D gene: .; clone size: .; J gene: TRBJ1-2; CDR3 protein: CASSTGFGYTF; CDR3 DNA: TGTGCCAGCAGCACAGGGTTTGGCTACACCTTC
V gene: TRBV28; D gene: .; clone size: .; J gene: TRBJ1-2; CDR3 protein: CASSFGGGSYGYTF; CDR3 DNA: TGTGCCAGCAGTTTTGGGGGGGGATCCTATGGCTACACCTTC
V gene: TRBV3-1/TRBV3-2; D gene: .; clone size: once; J gene: TRBJ1-6; CDR3 protein: CASSQARSPLHF; CDR3 DNA: TGTGCCAGCAGCCAAGCTAGGTCACCCCTCCACTTT
V gene: TRBV6-4; D gene: .; clone size: .; J gene: TRBJ1-1; CDR3 protein: CASSLKLNTEAFF; CDR3 DNA: TGTGCCAGCAGTTTGAAGCTGAACACTGAAGCTTTCTTT
V gene: TRBV5-8; D gene: .; clone size: .; J gene: TRBJ1-5; CDR3 protein: CASSLGGGQPQHF; CDR3 DNA: TGTGCCAGCAGCTTGGGGGGAGGCCAGCCCCAGCATTTT
V gene: TRBV9; D gene: .; clone size: once; J gene: TRBJ2-7; CDR3 protein: CASSGGINYEQYF; CDR3 DNA: TGTGCCAGCAGCGGCGGGATTAACTACGAGCAGTACTTC
V gene: TRBV3-1/TRBV3-2; D gene: .; clone size: .; J gene: TRBJ1-2; CDR3 protein: CASSPSGHGYTF; CDR3 DNA: TGTGCCAGCAGCCCCTCAGGGCATGGCTACACCTTC
V gene: TRBV27; D gene: TRBD1; clone size: .; J gene: TRBJ2-7; CDR3 protein: CASSLSRTGGSEQYF; CDR3 DNA: TGTGCCAGCAGTTTATCTCGGACAGGGGGTTCCGAGCAGTACTTC
V gene: TRBV11-3; D gene: .; clone size: .; J gene: TRBJ1-1; CDR3 protein: CASSLTGSNTEAFF; CDR3 DNA: TGTGCCAGCAGCCTGACAGGATCGAACACTGAAGCTTTCTTT